The present entry profiles one T cell receptor beta chain with its context. The antigen is unknown. Patients had chemo-refractory metastatic non-small-cell lung cancer and received focal radiation plus CTLA-4 blockade that used ipilimumab. The sample belongs to a study of radiotherapy plus CTLA-4 blockade in lung cancer. On the study more broadly: Objective responses arose in approximately 20% of patients, and 25% to 35% experienced disease control. Findings and caveats of the study: Among reported predictors of response, early blood T cell clone dynamics with interferon-beta performed best. Once radiotherapy plus ipilimumab had been given, TCR clones derived from tumor expanded in blood.

Repertoires were generated with immunoSEQ multiplex PCR, while TCRdb's copy carries only in-frame clones and drops some. The table includes 45,000 to 60,000 clones, roughly 80% detected once. The CDR3 totals 16 residues. CDR1 SQVTM and CDR2 ANQGSEA come from the germline V gene. V gave up 1 base and J gave up 0 bases; unmatched junction bases: 3. The gene calls are TRBV29-1 and TRBJ2-5, with 12 bases fitting TRBD2. Sequencing used peripheral blood, obtained from a patient treated with radiotherapy plus ipilimumab. The source of this sequence is a human donor with non-small cell lung cancer who had a complete response to radiotherapy plus ipilimumab. The CDR3 protein is CSVEGLAGGNQETQYF. The CDR3 DNA sequence: TGCAGCGTTGAAGGCCTAGCGGGAGGGAACCAAGAGACCCAGTACTTC.